Following are 22 T cell receptor beta chains from one sample sequenced in a study of glioma-infiltrating T cells. TCR alpha and beta CDR3 regions were amplified from RNA using iRepertoire nested multiplex PCR. MiXCR was run by TCRdb on the multiplex PCR reads, yielding one entry per CDR3 protein. In the table there are under 200,000 distinct CDR3 sequences, around 40% of which are singletons. Sequenced material: glioma tissue, nonneoplastic brain tissue, or PBMCs (not recorded which). Receptors were obtained from a human donor with low-grade glioma or glioblastoma, undergoing nonglioma brain surgery, or in good health (not recorded which).

This clonotype has at least ten counts. The chain couples TRBV7-6 to TRBJ2-7, with a weak D call TRBD1 (6 bases). Trimming stripped 6 bases from V and 3 bases from J, with 9 bases between. This CDR3 comprises 12 residues. Looked up from germline, CDR1 is SGHVS and CDR2 is FNYEAQ. Here the CDR3 DNA reads TGTGCCAGCAGTTGGGACAACTACGAGCAGTACTTC. This translates into CASSWDNYEQYF. Combining the CDR3 with reference TRBV7-6 and TRBJ2-7 gives the whole variable domain GAGVSQSPRYKVTKRGQDVALRCDPISGHVSLYWYRQALGQGPEFLTYFNYEAQQDKSGLPNDRFSAERPEGSISTLTIQRTEQRDSAMYRCASSWDNYEQYFGPGTRLTVT.

This clonotype was seen many times. V is TRBV6-2 or TRBV6-3 and J is TRBJ2-1; 8 bases align to TRBD2. Germline V CDR1 and CDR2: MNHEY, SVGEGT. The CDR3 is 17 residues long. V lost 2 bases, J lost 7 bases, and 13 bases stayed unmatched. The CDR3 is CASSYPREGPTRNEQFF. CDR3 DNA sequence: TGTGCCAGCAGTTACCCCCGGGAGGGCCCCACAAGGAATGAGCAGTTCTTC.

The rearrangement links TRBV12-3 or TRBV12-4 to TRBJ2-7; D remains unclear. V lost 3 bases, J lost 0 bases, and 3 bases lay in between. This CDR3 contains 12 residues. The CDR3 sequence is CASSFTSYEQYF. As DNA, the CDR3 is TGTGCCAGCAGTTTTACCTCCTACGAGCAGTACTTC.

This clonotype was counted between two and nine times. The genes are TRBV7-9 and TRBJ2-1; 8 bases map to TRBD2. Germline loops: CDR1 SEHNR, CDR2 FQNEAQ (reference sequence). V lost 5 bases to trimming and J lost 6 bases; unmatched junction nucleotides: 6. CDR3 size: 14 residues. The CDR3 nucleotides are TGTGCCAGCAGCCTCACACTAGCGGCCAATGAGCAGTTCTTC. Its translation is CASSLTLAANEQFF.

J is TRBJ1-5 and V is TRBV5-1; D unclear. This CDR3 comprises 15 residues. Germline V CDR1 and CDR2: SGHRS, YFSETQ. The germline V and J ends were trimmed by 0 bases and 3 bases, with 10 bases remaining between them. This CDR3 reads CASSLAGSSNQPQHF. The CDR3 DNA reads TGCGCCAGCAGCTTGGCAGGATCTTCCAATCAGCCCCAGCATTTT.

V gene TRBV3-1 combines with J gene TRBJ2-3, with D possibly being TRBD1 or TRBD2 (5 bases each). Germline CDR1 and CDR2: LGHDT and YNNKEL (reference sequence). The CDR3 totals 14 residues. V dropped 4 bases and J dropped 2 bases, with 10 bases sitting between them. The DNA of the CDR3 is TGTGCCAGCAGCCCGGGACGAACCACAGATACGCAGTATTTT. Translation: CASSPGRTTDTQYF.

This clonotype has a count of ten or more. The V and J genes are TRBV4-1 and TRBJ1-1, with no clear D. The CDR3 consists of 15 residues. V lost 2 bases and J lost 4, with 14 bases in between. Germline V CDR1 and CDR2: MGHRA, YSYEKL. CDR3 DNA: TGCGCCAGCAGCCAATTAGAGGCGGAAGGCACTGAAGCTTTCTTT. Translation: CASSQLEAEGTEAFF.

Notes on this clonotype: A much larger clone differs by one base, so this may be a read error. The J gene is TRBJ1-3, the V gene TRBV28, with 9 bases identical to TRBD1. The CDR3 length is 13 residues. J was trimmed by 11 bases and V by 6 bases; bases with no gene match: 8. The germline V gene encodes CDR1 MDHEN and CDR2 SYDVKM. The DNA for the CDR3 is TGTGCCAGCAGGTCCCCTACAGGGGGCCCCATATATTTT. This translates into CASRSPTGGPIYF.

This rearrangement joins TRBV28 to TRBJ2-1; weak D call: TRBD2 (5 bases). In germline, CDR1 is MDHEN, CDR2 SYDVKM. V lost 5 bases, J lost 0 bases, and 14 bases lay in between. The CDR3 extends over 16 amino acids. CDR3 nucleotide sequence: TGTGCCAGCAGTCCCGGCGAGGAGGTCTCCTACAATGAGCAGTTCTTC. This gives the protein CASSPGEEVSYNEQFF.

There are many counts of this clonotype. The V gene is TRBV28, the J gene TRBJ2-7; 9 bases are shared with TRBD2. V dropped 3 bases and J dropped 4; count of bases not matched to a gene: 4. The CDR3 runs 14 residues. CDR1 is MDHEN, CDR2 SYDVKM, per germline. The CDR3, as DNA: TGTGCCAGCAGTTTGAGGAGCGGGAGGTACGAGCAGTACTTC. Its protein is CASSLRSGRYEQYF.

Concerning this clonotype itself: The junction differs from germline at one of its ends, possibly a read error. The V gene is TRBV28, the J gene TRBJ2-5; possibly TRBD1 for D (5 bases). Germline CDR1 is MDHEN and CDR2 is SYDVKM. The CDR3 length is 16 residues. DNA for the CDR3: TGTGCCAGCTCCTTACCCTCGGACATGGCCCAAGAGACTCAGTACTTC. Translating gives CASSLPSDMAQETQYF.

As regards this clonotype: One junction end does not reproduce the germline sequence, and a read error may be involved. The chain uses TRBV4-1 and TRBJ2-1; tentatively, D is TRBD1 (6 bases). The CDR3 consists of 16 residues. In germline, CDR1 is MGHRA, CDR2 YSYEKL. DNA of the CDR3: TGCGCCAGCAACCAAGATCAACTAGTAGGGGGAGATGAGCAGTTCTTC. Translating gives CASNQDQLVGGDEQFF.

This clonotype has just a few counts. A read error is possible here, since a much larger clone lies one base away. V usage is TRBV6-1 and J usage is TRBJ2-3, with 7 bases matching TRBD1. Germline V lookup: CDR1 MNHNS, CDR2 SASEGT. The CDR3 contains 15 residues. The trim removed 6 bases at V and 2 bases at J, leaving 8 bases unmatched. CDR3 in amino acids: CASREFTGVTDTQYF. CDR3 in DNA: TGTGCCAGCAGAGAATTTACAGGGGTCACAGATACGCAGTATTTT.

This clonotype appeared a few times. A much bigger clone sits one base away, suggesting this may be a read error. The chain couples TRBV20-1 to TRBJ1-6, with no clear D. Per the germline V gene, CDR1 is DFQATT and CDR2 is SNEGSKA (reference sequence). The CDR3 runs to 15 residues. Here the CDR3 reads CSTSGSSSYNSPLHF. The CDR3 coding sequence is TGCAGTACTAGTGGCAGCAGCTCCTATAATTCACCCCTCCACTTT.

A word on this clonotype: A much larger clonotype is one base distant, so this may be a read error. This chain links TRBV20-1 with TRBJ1-2; maybe TRBD1 (5 bases). The CDR3 loop spans 13 amino acids. The germline V and J ends were trimmed by 5 bases and 7 bases, with 17 bases remaining between them. From germline, CDR1 is DFQATT and CDR2 SNEGSKA (reference sequence). This CDR3 reads CSASPGAVCGYTF. CDR3 sequence (DNA): TGCAGTGCTTCCCCCGGGGCAGTATGTGGCTACACCTTC.

This clonotype appeared once. The germline gene is not matched at one end of the junction; a read error may be the cause. The chain links TRBV28 to TRBJ1-5; 9 nucleotides match TRBD1. CDR3 length equals 19 residues. Germline V gene data show CDR1 as MDHEN and CDR2 as SYDVKM. CDR3 nucleotide sequence: TGTGCCAGCCGCTCCATCTTGGGGGTGGGGACAGGGAGGGAACAGCACCAGCATTTT. Residues: CASRSILGVGTGREQHQHF.

With respect to this clonotype: This sequence may be a read error, since a much larger clone differs from it by one base. The chain is built from TRBV7-2 and TRBJ2-5; no clear D. V lost 7 bases and J 5 bases, leaving 11 bases between the germline ends. The germline V gene has CDR1 SGHTA and CDR2 FQGNSA. There are 12 residues in the CDR3. DNA of the CDR3: TGTGCCAGCATCCAGACCAGGGAGACCCAGTACTTC. Residues: CASIQTRETQYF. Variable domain in full (rest from reference TRBV7-2 and TRBJ2-5): GAGVSQSPSNKVTEKGKDVELRCDPISGHTALYWYRQSLGQGLEFLIYFQGNSAPDKSGLPSDRFSAERTGGSVSTLTIQRTQQEDSAVYLCASIQTRETQYFGPGTRLLVL.

A note on this clonotype: Sequence at one end of the junction differs from germline and may be a read error. V and J are TRBV7-2 and TRBJ2-4, with D possibly TRBD2 on 6 matching bases. The CDR3 has 15 residues. The germline CDR1 and CDR2 sequences are SGHTA and FQGNSA. The CDR3 here is CASSPILGGTGIKYF. The DNA of the CDR3 is TGTGCCAGCAGCCCCATTTTAGGCGGGACCGGCATTAAGTACTTC.

This clonotype was seen repeatedly, ten times or more. The chain couples TRBV5-1 to TRBJ2-3; D unclear. Germline CDR1 and CDR2: SGHRS and YFSETQ. CDR3 length: 14 residues. With 2 bases removed from V and 2 bases from J, the gap between germline ends came to 9 bases. The CDR3 region has the DNA TGCGCCAGCAGCTTTGGCTCAGACACAGATACGCAGTATTTT. Translated, it gives CASSFGSDTDTQYF.

In regard to this clonotype: Since a much larger clone is just one base distant, this may be a read error. This chain connects TRBV20-1 to TRBJ2-3; 7 nucleotides line up with TRBD2. Germline-derived CDR1 and CDR2 are DFQATT and SNEGSKA (reference sequence). The CDR3 loop spans 15 amino acids. This CDR3 is CSANTGRSSTDTQCF. The DNA of the CDR3 is TGCAGTGCCAACACCGGGAGGTCTAGCACAGATACGCAGTGTTTT.

The V gene is TRBV5-1, the J gene TRBJ2-7; D might be TRBD1 or TRBD2, each matching 6 bases. CDR1 and CDR2 (germline): SGHRS, YFSETQ. CDR3 size: 16 residues. The V and J ends lost 1 base and 5 bases respectively, with 19 bases between them. This chain's CDR3 is CASSLSCGGGYNEQYF. CDR3 DNA sequence: TGCGCCAGCAGCTTGAGCTGTGGAGGGGGGTACAACGAGCAGTACTTC.

This clonotype has ten or more counts. The V and J genes are TRBV28 and TRBJ2-5; D call uncertain. Between the trimmed V and J ends, which lost 3 bases and 1 base, there was a span of 9 bases. CDR3 length equals 14 residues. CDR1 is MDHEN and CDR2 is SYDVKM in the germline V gene. CDR3 coding DNA: TGTGCCAGCAGTTTCTCTGGAGTCCAAGAGACCCAGTACTTC. Amino acid sequence: CASSFSGVQETQYF.